These T cell receptor beta chains were read from a single sample in a study of blood T cell repertoires in COVID-19. Assay used: immunoSEQ multiplex PCR; TCRdb lists only in-frame clones, some missing. The table has fewer than 200,000 clones, 88% seen once. Sequenced material: PBMCs or T cells enriched from blood (not recorded which). These TCRs come from a young woman who had recovered from COVID-19. CDR3s include the opening cysteine and the closing phenylalanine or tryptophan.

J gene | V gene | CDR3 protein
TRBJ1-1 | TRBV5-4 | CASSLLGQPSEAFF
TRBJ1-2 | TRBV20-1 | CSASQGQDYGYTF
TRBJ1-1 | TRBV19 | CASSASTGPNTEAFF
TRBJ1-6 | TRBV7-9 | CASSLVGTDSPLHF
TRBJ1-1 | TRBV11-2 | CASSLQGTGTEAFF
TRBJ1-4 | TRBV28 | CASSFRGSGEKLFF
TRBJ1-6 | TRBV11-2 | CASSPPNSPLHF
TRBJ2-1 | TRBV7-6 | CASSWGLADNEQFF
TRBJ1-2 | TRBV28 | CASTHRQGAVGYTF
TRBJ1-3 | TRBV7-2 | CASSPQPGGLRNTIYF
TRBJ2-5 | TRBV27 | CASTTAGAAETQYF
TRBJ2-1 | TRBV25-1 | CASSVAGNEQFF
TRBJ1-4 | TRBV7-8 | CASSLSGTGNEKLFF
TRBJ2-3 | TRBV28 | CASSSPPSGRADTQYF
TRBJ2-3 | TRBV6-4 | CASSDSGGATDTQYF
TRBJ2-1 | TRBV6-5 | CATLRDPSYNEQFF
TRBJ1-4 | TRBV18 | CASSRPRDSLNEKLFF
TRBJ2-1 | TRBV19 | CASRELDNEQFF
TRBJ2-3 | TRBV5-8 | CASSSGTGPGPTDTQYF
TRBJ2-7 | TRBV5-6 | CASSLLERGVPYEQYF
TRBJ2-3 | TRBV29-1 | CSVEGQGFTDTQYF
TRBJ1-6 | TRBV6-5 | CASTRESNNSPLHF
TRBJ1-2 | TRBV15 | CATSRVGQRVWGYTF
TRBJ2-1 | TRBV7-9 | CASSPPPIGLRDLYNEQFF
TRBJ1-1 | TRBV5-1 | CASSLEDKGHTEAFF
TRBJ1-2 | TRBV18 | CASSPPLGQAANYGYTF
TRBJ1-2 | TRBV9 | CASSVASGTGKNNYGYTF